One and the same sample provided the 21 T cell receptor beta chains below, sequenced in a study of somatic mutations in cytotoxic T cells in rheumatoid arthritis (dated 2017 in TCRdb). The library was made by the immunoSEQ multiplex PCR assay. TCRdb limited this immuneACCESS table to in-frame rearrangements with V and J called. A share of clones is missing; checked studies link under half to unresolved V genes, and the rest is unexplained. The sample yields 20,000 to 25,000 clones; 80% to 90% were counted once. The ten largest clones capture about 3.8% of the sample. The sequencing input was CD8+ T cells sorted from blood. These receptors all stem from an adult with rheumatoid arthritis.

CDR3 in amino acids: CASQRRAGELFF. The DNA of the CDR3 is TGTGCCAGCCAAAGACGGGCCGGGGAGCTGTTTTTT. The chain is built from TRBV6-1 and TRBJ2-2; D remains ambiguous. V lost 8 bases, J lost 6 bases, and 10 bases lay in between. In germline, CDR1 is MNHNS, CDR2 SASEGT. This CDR3 is 12 amino acids long.

The chain combines TRBV6-5 with TRBJ2-7; D may be TRBD2 (5 bases). Trimming pared 0 bases from V and 5 bases from J, leaving 14 bases between. The CDR3 has 15 amino acids. The germline gives CDR1 MNHEY, CDR2 SVGAGI. This CDR3 reads CASSYSGGLGDEQYF. Here the CDR3 DNA reads TGTGCCAGCAGTTACTCCGGCGGACTCGGTGACGAGCAGTACTTC.

The CDR3 nucleotides are TGTGCCAGCAGCTGGGGGCGGGTCTCCTACGAGCAGTACTTC. Translation: CASSWGRVSYEQYF. This rearrangement joins TRBV7-8 to TRBJ2-7; maybe TRBD1 (6 bases). Trimming stripped 4 bases from V and 0 bases from J, with 10 bases between. CDR1 and CDR2 from the germline V gene are SGHVS and FQNEAQ. The CDR3 runs 14 residues.

CDR3 nucleotides: TGTGCCAGCAGCTTTTTCCCCAGGCTCGCAGATACGCAGTATTTT. Translation: CASSFFPRLADTQYF. The chain combines TRBV5-6 with TRBJ2-3; D is uncertain. V lost 2 bases to trimming and J lost 4 bases, with 14 bases between them. Germline V gene sequence: CDR1 SGHDT, CDR2 YYEEEE. CDR3 size: 15 residues.

The chain combines TRBV19 with TRBJ1-5; D ambiguous. V was shortened by 9 bases and J by 2 bases, with 14 bases between the two germline ends. Germline V gene sequence: CDR1 LNHDA, CDR2 SQIVND (reference sequence). The CDR3 contains 14 residues. CDR3 residues: CASHQRRGNQPQHF. In DNA, the CDR3 is TGTGCCAGCCACCAGCGTCGGGGCAATCAGCCCCAGCATTTT. Full variable domain (outside the CDR3, taken from reference TRBV19 and TRBJ1-5): DGGITQSPKYLFRKEGQNVTLSCEQNLNHDAMYWYRQDPGQGLRLIYYSQIVNDFQKGDIAEGYSVSREKKESFPLTVTSAQKNPTAFYLCASHQRRGNQPQHFGDGTRLSIL.

V and J are TRBV7-9 and TRBJ2-7; a possible D gene is TRBD2 (5 bases). Trimming pared 4 bases from V and 0 bases from J, leaving 7 bases between. The germline CDR1 and CDR2 sequences are SEHNR and FQNEAQ (reference sequence). This CDR3 has 13 amino acids. The DNA of the CDR3 is TGTGCCAGCAGCTCAACTAGCTCCTACGAGCAGTACTTC. This gives the protein CASSSTSSYEQYF.

The J gene is TRBJ2-7, the V gene TRBV19; possible D gene TRBD2, 5 bases. The CDR3 is 16 residues long. The germline V gene encodes CDR1 LNHDA and CDR2 SQIVND (reference sequence). V lost 3 bases and J lost 0, with 15 bases in between. The CDR3 sequence: CASSIGSGESSYEQYF. The CDR3 DNA is TGTGCCAGTAGTATCGGGTCTGGGGAGAGCTCCTACGAGCAGTACTTC.

The chain is built from TRBV5-1 and TRBJ2-5; 7 bases align to TRBD1. CDR1 SGHRS and CDR2 YFSETQ come from the germline V gene. The ends lost 1 base at V and 3 bases at J; junction bases unmatched: 6. The CDR3 totals 15 residues. The CDR3 DNA reads as TGCGCCAGCAGCTTGTTCTACAGGGGAGAAGAGACCCAGTACTTC. Translating it yields CASSLFYRGEETQYF.

The V gene is TRBV4-2, the J gene TRBJ2-5; D unresolved. Looked up from germline, CDR1 is LGHNA and CDR2 is YNFKEQ. CDR3 length: 13 amino acids. Trimming removed 4 bases from V and 5 bases from J, with 11 bases in between. The CDR3: CASSPLLGETQYF. CDR3 DNA: TGTGCCAGCAGCCCCTTGTTAGGGGAGACCCAGTACTTC.

V usage is TRBV10-3 and J usage is TRBJ2-5; the D is unclear. CDR3 length: 13 amino acids. Germline lookup yields CDR1 ENHRY and CDR2 SYGVKD. Trimming took off 3 bases at V and 3 bases at J, with 8 bases between the two ends. The CDR3 region has the DNA TGTGCCATCAGTGAAGGACCAGAAGAGACCCAGTACTTC. Its protein product is CAISEGPEETQYF.

This clone was recorded a few times. V usage is TRBV7-6 and J usage is TRBJ1-1; D is unresolved. The CDR3 length is 13 residues. The V and J ends lost 1 base and 8 bases respectively, with 11 bases between them. CDR1 SGHVS and CDR2 FNYEAQ come from the germline V gene. CDR3 sequence reads: CASSLERGGEAFF. CDR3 nucleotide sequence: TGTGCCAGCAGCTTAGAACGGGGTGGAGAAGCTTTCTTT.

The rearrangement links TRBV7-9 to TRBJ2-3, with 7 positions matching TRBD2. V dropped 2 bases and J dropped 1; count of bases not matched to a gene: 3. The CDR3 has 15 residues. The germline V gene has CDR1 SEHNR and CDR2 FQNEAQ (reference sequence). CDR3 sequence: CASSLRLAGTDTQYF. As DNA, the CDR3 is TGTGCCAGCAGCTTACGACTAGCTGGCACAGATACGCAGTATTTT.

V usage is TRBV7-9 and J usage is TRBJ2-1; TRBD2 agrees at 7 bases. The CDR3 spans 16 residues. J was trimmed by 5 bases and V by 5 bases; bases with no gene match: 12. Germline CDR1 and CDR2: SEHNR and FQNEAQ (reference sequence). CDR3 in amino acids: CASSLFSGELNNEQFF. For the CDR3, the DNA is TGTGCCAGCAGCCTGTTCAGCGGGGAGTTGAACAATGAGCAGTTCTTC.

This clone was counted a few times. The rearrangement links TRBV6-6 to TRBJ1-5; TRBD1 matches 7 bases. V was pared by 2 bases and J by 4 bases, with 2 bases of the junction left unmatched. Germline V gene data show CDR1 as MNHNY and CDR2 as SVGAGI (reference sequence). This CDR3 region has 14 residues. CDR3 residues: CASSYTQGNQPQHF. Here the CDR3 DNA reads TGTGCCAGCAGTTACACACAGGGGAATCAGCCCCAGCATTTT.

This clone showed up just a few times. V gene TRBV19 combines with J gene TRBJ1-1, with no clear D. V shed 1 base and J shed 4 bases, with 7 bases lying between them. Germline V gene data show CDR1 as LNHDA and CDR2 as SQIVND (reference sequence). This CDR3 spans 13 amino acids. CDR3 in amino acids: CASSIVGFTEAFF. The CDR3 DNA is TGTGCCAGTAGTATAGTAGGGTTCACTGAAGCTTTCTTT.

This clone was observed a handful of times. The V gene is TRBV19, the J gene TRBJ2-2; D gene ambiguous. The germline V gene encodes CDR1 LNHDA and CDR2 SQIVND (reference sequence). V was clipped by 7 bases and J by 0 bases, with 3 bases between them. This CDR3 contains 12 residues. CDR3 DNA sequence: TGTGCCAGTACTGCGAACACCGGGGAGCTGTTTTTT. This encodes CASTANTGELFF. Combining the CDR3 with reference TRBV19 and TRBJ2-2 gives the whole variable domain DGGITQSPKYLFRKEGQNVTLSCEQNLNHDAMYWYRQDPGQGLRLIYYSQIVNDFQKGDIAEGYSVSREKKESFPLTVTSAQKNPTAFYLCASTANTGELFFGEGSRLTVL.

The chain has TRBV13 and TRBJ2-3, with D unclear. Trimming took 5 bases from V and 3 from J, leaving 12 bases between them. The CDR3 runs to 14 residues. Germline values: CDR1 PRHDT, CDR2 FYEKMQ (reference sequence). This CDR3 is CASSLESGTDTQYF. The DNA for the CDR3 is TGTGCCAGCAGCCTCGAATCCGGGACAGATACGCAGTATTTT.

This rearrangement joins TRBV6-4 to TRBJ2-1; 10 bases align to TRBD1. Germline CDR1 and CDR2: MRHNA and SNTAGT. The length of the CDR3 is 14 residues. The trim removed 6 bases at V and 7 bases at J, leaving 6 bases unmatched. CDR3 residues: CASRDRGDSNEQFF. CDR3 in DNA: TGTGCCAGCAGGGACAGGGGGGATAGTAATGAGCAGTTCTTC.

This clone has more than one count but fewer than ten. The CDR3 DNA sequence: TGTGCCAGCAGCCCCCCAAACCTGAACACTGAAGCTTTCTTT. This codes for CASSPPNLNTEAFF. The V and J genes are TRBV7-9 and TRBJ1-1; D is unclear. The CDR3 extends over 14 amino acids. The germline V gene has CDR1 SEHNR and CDR2 FQNEAQ (reference sequence). V gave up 5 bases and J gave up 0 bases, with 10 bases separating them. The full variable domain, completed using reference TRBV7-9 and TRBJ1-1, is DTGVSQNPRHKITKRGQNVTFRCDPISEHNRLYWYRQTLGQGPEFLTYFQNEAQLEKSRLLSDRFSAERPKGSFSTLEIQRTEQGDSAMYLCASSPPNLNTEAFFGQGTRLTVV.

The sample holds a few counts of this clone. This chain uses TRBV2 with TRBJ1-2; maybe TRBD1 (5 bases). Between the trimmed V and J ends, which lost 8 bases and 3 bases, there was a span of 16 bases. The CDR3 totals 14 residues. The V gene's germline CDR1 is SNHLY and CDR2 FYNNEI. CDR3 protein: CASVYRGLDYGYTF. In DNA form, the CDR3 reads TGTGCCAGCGTTTATAGGGGACTGGACTATGGCTACACCTTC.

This clone is a singleton in its sample. This chain connects TRBV2 to TRBJ2-7; D gene ambiguous. The length of the CDR3 is 16 residues. The germline CDR1 and CDR2 sequences are SNHLY and FYNNEI. V was cut by 5 bases and J by 5 bases, with 22 bases left in between. The CDR3 spells CASSWVGYGGANEQYF. CDR3 sequence (DNA): TGTGCCAGCAGTTGGGTAGGTTATGGCGGAGCGAACGAGCAGTACTTC.